The 9 T cell receptor beta chains reported below all come from one sample, sequenced in a study of T cells in Graves' hyperthyroidism and ophthalmopathy. The CDR3 regions of TCR beta were amplified from RNA transcripts. HTBI primers were the set used in a first-round RT-PCR of the TCR CDR3. One entry per CDR3 protein, called by TCRdb with MiXCR from the multiplex PCR reads. The table includes around 300,000 distinct CDR3 sequences, 20% to 25% detected once. The specimen sequenced was blood. Receptor source: a man aged 25 to 40 with Graves' ophthalmopathy.

This clonotype was seen repeatedly, ten times or more. The V and J genes are TRBV3-1 and TRBJ2-1, with D uncertain. The V and J ends lost 2 bases and 0 bases respectively, with 8 bases between them. CDR1 is LGHDT and CDR2 is YNNKEL in the germline V gene (reference sequence). This CDR3 contains 15 residues. The CDR3 spells CASSQQINSYNEQFF. The CDR3 DNA reads TGTGCCAGCAGCCAACAGATCAACTCCTACAATGAGCAGTTCTTC.

The genes are TRBV29-1 and TRBJ1-2; no clear D gene. This CDR3 has 10 amino acids. Germline CDR1 is SQVTM and CDR2 is ANQGSEA. V was cut by 4 bases and J by 10 bases, with 10 bases left in between. The CDR3 protein is CSVAGRNYTF. The CDR3 nucleotides read TGCAGCGTTGCGGGCAGGAACTACACCTTC.

This clonotype was seen only a few times. V usage is TRBV5-1 and J usage is TRBJ1-5, with 9 positions matching TRBD1. Germline-derived CDR1 and CDR2 are SGHRS and YFSETQ. This CDR3 spans 15 amino acids. Losses at the gene ends were 0 bases for V and 6 bases for J; bases not matched to a gene: 4. The CDR3: CASSLGGQGTQPQHF. For the CDR3, the DNA is TGCGCCAGCAGCTTGGGGGGACAGGGAACTCAGCCCCAGCATTTT.

A few counts support this clonotype. This chain uses TRBV29-1 with TRBJ2-1, with D uncertain. The CDR3 covers 11 residues. V was cut by 8 bases and J by 4 bases, with 9 bases left in between. Germline assignment: CDR1 SQVTM and CDR2 ANQGSEA. CDR3 protein: CSLLVYNEQFF. CDR3 nucleotides: TGCAGCCTCCTGGTTTACAATGAGCAGTTCTTC.

This clonotype was seen a handful of times. The rearrangement uses TRBV6-2 or TRBV6-3 and TRBJ1-5; D gene ambiguous. CDR3 length: 15 amino acids. V was shortened by 0 bases and J by 5 bases, with 11 bases between the two germline ends. In germline, CDR1 is MNHEY, CDR2 SVGEGT. CDR3: CASSYSYSRDQPQHF. The DNA for the CDR3 is TGTGCCAGCAGTTACTCTTACAGCCGGGATCAGCCCCAGCATTTT.

This clonotype came up a few times. The chain is built from TRBV7-2 and TRBJ1-1, with D maybe TRBD1 (6 bases). Germline V CDR1 and CDR2: SGHTA, FQGNSA. CDR3 length equals 15 residues. V shed 3 bases and J shed 1 base, with 12 bases lying between them. CDR3 sequence reads: CASSFQTGTNTEAFF. CDR3 bases: TGTGCCAGCAGCTTCCAGACAGGAACGAACACTGAAGCTTTCTTT.

This chain connects TRBV7-9 to TRBJ2-1, with TRBD1 as a possible D gene (6 bases). Germline assignment: CDR1 SEHNR and CDR2 FQNEAQ (reference sequence). Trimming removed 5 bases from V and 2 bases from J, with 13 bases in between. CDR3 length equals 15 residues. CDR3 protein: CASSPQGFAYNEQFF. Here the CDR3 DNA reads TGTGCCAGCAGCCCCCAGGGGTTTGCCTACAATGAGCAGTTCTTC.

This clonotype was detected only a few times. This rearrangement joins TRBV28 to TRBJ2-1; 9 bases are shared with TRBD2. J was trimmed by 6 bases and V by 6 bases; bases with no gene match: 9. Germline CDR1 is MDHEN and CDR2 is SYDVKM. The CDR3 is 15 amino acids. DNA for the CDR3: TGTGCCAGCAGCCAATTAGCGGGGGTTATCAATGAGCAGTTCTTC. It codes for CASSQLAGVINEQFF.

This clonotype was detected a few times. J is TRBJ2-7 and V is TRBV15; 7 bases agree with TRBD2. Trimming cost V 1 base and J 2 bases; bases outside gene matches: 5. This CDR3 is 15 amino acids long. From germline, CDR1 is LNHNV and CDR2 YYDKDF (reference sequence). The CDR3 DNA reads TGTGCCACCAGCAGAGGTACGGGACTAACCTACGAGCAGTACTTC. Translating it yields CATSRGTGLTYEQYF.